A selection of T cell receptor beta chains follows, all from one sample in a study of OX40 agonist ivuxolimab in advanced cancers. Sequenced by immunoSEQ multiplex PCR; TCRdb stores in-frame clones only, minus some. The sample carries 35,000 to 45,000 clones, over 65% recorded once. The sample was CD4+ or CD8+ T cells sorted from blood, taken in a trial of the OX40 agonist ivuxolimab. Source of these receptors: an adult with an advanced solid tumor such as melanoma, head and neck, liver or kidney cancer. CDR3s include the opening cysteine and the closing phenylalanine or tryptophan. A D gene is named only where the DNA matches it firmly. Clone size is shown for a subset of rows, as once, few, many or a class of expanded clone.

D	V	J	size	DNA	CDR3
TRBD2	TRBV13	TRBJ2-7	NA	TGTGCCAGCAGCCCAACATGGCTAGCGGGAGATGGAGAGCAGTACTTC	CASSPTWLAGDGEQYF
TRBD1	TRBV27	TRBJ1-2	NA	TGTGCCAGCAGTTTAAAGGGGGCGGCTTATGGCTACACCTTC	CASSLKGAAYGYTF
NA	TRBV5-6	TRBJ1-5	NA	TGTGCCAGCAGCTTGGACAATCAGCCCCAGCATTTT	CASSLDNQPQHF
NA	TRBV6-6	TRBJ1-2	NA	TGTGCCAGCAGTTACTCGTCGGAAGGCGGCTACACCTTC	CASSYSSEGGYTF
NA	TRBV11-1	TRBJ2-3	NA	TGTGCCAGCAGCTTAGGGTTCACAGATACGCAGTATTTT	CASSLGFTDTQYF
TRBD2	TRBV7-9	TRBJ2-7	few	TGTGCCAGCAGCCGGACTAGCGGGAGTTACGAGCAGTACTTC	CASSRTSGSYEQYF
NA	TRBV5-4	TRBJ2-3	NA	TGTGCCAGCAGCTTGGGGGATCCTAGCACAGATACGCAGTATTTT	CASSLGDPSTDTQYF
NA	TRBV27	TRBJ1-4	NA	TGTGCCAGCAGTTTATCGGGGTCGTGGGAAAAACTGTTTTTT	CASSLSGSWEKLFF
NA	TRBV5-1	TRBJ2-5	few	TGCGCCAGCAGCCCCTGGGGTATCCAAGAGACCCAGTACTTC	CASSPWGIQETQYF
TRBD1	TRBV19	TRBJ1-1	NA	TGTGCCAGTAGTAGGACAGGGGCGGCTGAAGCTTTCTTT	CASSRTGAAEAFF